This T cell receptor beta chain is drawn from a study of OX40 agonist ivuxolimab in advanced cancers. The CDR3 contains 12 residues. The V and J ends lost 0 bases and 9 bases, in that order; junction bases with no gene match: 0. Per germline, CDR1 GTSNPN and CDR2 SVGIG (reference sequence). The table came from immunoSEQ multiplex PCR; TCRdb's copy has only in-frame clones and leaves some out. The sample shows around 60,000 clones, over 75% of them seen only once. The sequence was collected from an adult with an advanced solid tumor such as melanoma, head and neck, liver or kidney cancer. The gene calls are TRBV30 and TRBJ2-3; 10 nucleotides line up with TRBD2. The source material was CD4+ or CD8+ T cells sorted from blood, sampled in a trial of the OX40 agonist ivuxolimab. In DNA form, the CDR3 reads TGTGCCTGGAGTGTACTAGCGGGGACGCAGTATTTT. Its protein is CAWSVLAGTQYF.